The 7 T cell receptor beta chains below come from one sample, sequenced in a study of T cell responses to AZD1222 COVID-19 vaccine listed by TCRdb under 2021. The intended sense of this specimen's time point label: baseline before first vaccination. Receptor amplification or capture employed the immunoSEQ multiplex PCR assay. Here the immuneACCESS table is served through TCRdb, limited to in-frame sequences with V and J called. Missing clones are a known gap in these copies; in checked studies unresolved V genes cover under half, and the rest lacks a known reason. The sample includes around 260,000 clones, with 90% to 95% observed a single time. The ten most abundant clones make up 0.55% of the sample. The material sequenced was peripheral blood, taken on day 0 of AZD1222 vaccination. These receptors were taken from an adult in good health.

The V gene is TRBV27, the J gene TRBJ2-2, with TRBD2 matching over 9 bases. The V and J ends lost 4 bases and 5 bases, in that order; junction bases with no gene match: 14. This CDR3 has 18 amino acids. Germline CDR1 and CDR2: MNHEY and SMNVEV (reference sequence). CDR3 loop: CASSSGPFSGSETGELFF. The CDR3 DNA reads TGTGCCAGCAGTTCGGGACCGTTTAGCGGGAGTGAGACCGGGGAGCTGTTTTTT.

The chain links TRBV29-1 to TRBJ1-2; D remains unclear. Germline CDR1 and CDR2: SQVTM and ANQGSEA. Between the trimmed V and J ends, which lost 3 bases and 4 bases, there was a span of 15 bases. The CDR3 runs 14 residues. CDR3 DNA: TGCAGCGTTGACTCGGGGATGAGGATCTATGGCTACACCTTC. As protein: CSVDSGMRIYGYTF. The entire variable domain, with the rest obtained from reference TRBV29-1 and TRBJ1-2, is as follows: SAVISQKPSRDICQRGTSLTIQCQVDSQVTMMFWYRQQPGQSLTLIATANQGSEATYESGFVIDKFPISRPNLTFSTLTVSNMSPEDSSIYLCSVDSGMRIYGYTFGSGTRLTVV.

The gene calls are TRBV28 and TRBJ2-1, with D unclear. The V gene's germline CDR1 is MDHEN and CDR2 SYDVKM. V was shortened by 6 bases and J by 1 base, with 10 bases between the two germline ends. CDR3 size: 14 residues. CDR3 nucleotide sequence: TGTGCCAGCAGCCAAGACGGGTCCTACAATGAGCAGTTCTTC. This codes for CASSQDGSYNEQFF.

The CDR3 coding sequence is TGCGCCAGCAGCCAAGGACTAGCCCTAAGTGGGACCTACGAGCAGTACTTC. Translated, it gives CASSQGLALSGTYEQYF. V is TRBV4-3 and J is TRBJ2-7; 7 bases align to TRBD2. Unmatched junction bases numbered 11, after V lost 1 base and J lost 2 bases. The CDR3 totals 17 residues. Germline CDR1 and CDR2: LGHNA and YSLEER.

This chain connects TRBV18 to TRBJ1-1; 8 positions agree with TRBD1. This CDR3 comprises 13 residues. Germline CDR1 reads KGHSH; CDR2 reads LQKENI. The V segment lost 6 bases and the J segment 1 base; nucleotides outside the gene matches: 1. CDR3 amino acids: CASSGQANTEAFF. CDR3 sequence (DNA): TGTGCCAGCTCGGGACAGGCGAACACTGAAGCTTTCTTT.

This sequence joins TRBV5-8 and TRBJ1-1; TRBD1 is a possible D gene (5 bases). Germline CDR1 is SGHTS and CDR2 is YDEGEE. CDR3 length: 13 amino acids. Trimming pared 3 bases from V and 1 base from J, leaving 7 bases between. CDR3 DNA sequence: TGTGCCAGCAGCTGGGGACCGAACACTGAAGCTTTCTTT. It encodes CASSWGPNTEAFF. Supplemented by reference TRBV5-8 and TRBJ1-1, the full variable domain reads EAGVTQSPTHLIKTRGQQATLRCSPISGHTSVYWYQQALGLGLQFLLWYDEGEERNRGNFPPRFSGRQFPNYSSELNVNALELEDSALYLCASSWGPNTEAFFGQGTRLTVV.

The J gene is TRBJ2-2, the V gene TRBV5-4, with 7 bases that match TRBD1. The CDR3 has 17 residues. Germline lookup yields CDR1 SGHNT and CDR2 YYREEE (reference sequence). Trimming removed 4 bases from V and 2 bases from J; junction bases left unmatched: 11. This CDR3 reads CASSTGQMTLNTGELFF. The CDR3 region has the DNA TGTGCCAGCAGCACGGGACAGATGACACTAAACACCGGGGAGCTGTTTTTT. Full variable domain (remainder filled in from reference TRBV5-4 and TRBJ2-2): ETGVTQSPTHLIKTRGQQVTLRCSSQSGHNTVSWYQQALGQGPQFIFQYYREEENGRGNFPPRFSGLQFPNYSSELNVNALELDDSALYLCASSTGQMTLNTGELFFGEGSRLTVL.